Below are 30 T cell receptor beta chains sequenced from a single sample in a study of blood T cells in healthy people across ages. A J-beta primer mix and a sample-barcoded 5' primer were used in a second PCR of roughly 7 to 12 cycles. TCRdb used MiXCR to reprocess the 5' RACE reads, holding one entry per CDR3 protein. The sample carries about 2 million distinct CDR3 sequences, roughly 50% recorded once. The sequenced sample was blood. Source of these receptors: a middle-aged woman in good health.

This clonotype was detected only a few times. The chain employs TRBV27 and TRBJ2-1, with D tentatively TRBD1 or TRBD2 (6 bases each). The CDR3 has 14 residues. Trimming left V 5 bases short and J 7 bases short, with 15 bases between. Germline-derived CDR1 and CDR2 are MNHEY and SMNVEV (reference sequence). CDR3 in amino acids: CASSAGGPPNEQFF. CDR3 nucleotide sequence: TGTGCCAGCAGTGCCGGGGGCCCCCCTAATGAGCAGTTCTTC.

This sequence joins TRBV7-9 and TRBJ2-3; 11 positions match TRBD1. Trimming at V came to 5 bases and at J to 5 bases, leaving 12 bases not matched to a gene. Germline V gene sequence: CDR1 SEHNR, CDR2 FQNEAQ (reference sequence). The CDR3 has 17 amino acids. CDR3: CASSPQGQGARGDTQYF. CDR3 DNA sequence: TGTGCCAGCAGCCCCCAAGGACAGGGGGCAAGGGGAGATACGCAGTATTTT. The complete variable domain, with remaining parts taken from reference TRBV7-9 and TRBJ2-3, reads DTGVSQNPRHKITKRGQNVTFRCDPISEHNRLYWYRQTLGQGPEFLTYFQNEAQLEKSRLLSDRFSAERPKGSFSTLEIQRTEQGDSAMYLCASSPQGQGARGDTQYFGPGTRLTVL.

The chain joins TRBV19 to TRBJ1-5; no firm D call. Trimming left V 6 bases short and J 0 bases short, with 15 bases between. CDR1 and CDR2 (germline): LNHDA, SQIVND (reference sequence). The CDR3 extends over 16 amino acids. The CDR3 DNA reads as TGTGCCAGTAGGATCAAGGGCGCCTATAGCAATCAGCCCCAGCATTTT. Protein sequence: CASRIKGAYSNQPQHF.

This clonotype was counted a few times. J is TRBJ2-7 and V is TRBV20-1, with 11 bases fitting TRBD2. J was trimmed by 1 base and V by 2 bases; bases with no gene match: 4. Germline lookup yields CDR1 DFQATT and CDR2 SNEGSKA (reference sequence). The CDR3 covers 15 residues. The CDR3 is CSARIIAGGSYEQYF. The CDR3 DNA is TGCAGTGCTAGAATAATAGCGGGGGGGTCCTACGAGCAGTACTTC.

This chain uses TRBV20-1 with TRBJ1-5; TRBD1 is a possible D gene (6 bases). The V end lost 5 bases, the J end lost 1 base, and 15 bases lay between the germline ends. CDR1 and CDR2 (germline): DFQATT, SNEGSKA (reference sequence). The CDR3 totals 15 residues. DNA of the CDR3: TGCAGTGCTGGGGGTTATAGGGGGAGCAATCAGCCCCAGCATTTT. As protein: CSAGGYRGSNQPQHF.

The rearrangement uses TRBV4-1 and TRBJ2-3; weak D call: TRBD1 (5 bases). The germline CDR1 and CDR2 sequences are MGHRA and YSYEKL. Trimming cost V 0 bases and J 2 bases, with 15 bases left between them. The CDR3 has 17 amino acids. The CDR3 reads CASSQDEQVDFTDTQYF. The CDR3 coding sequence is TGCGCCAGCAGCCAAGATGAACAGGTCGATTTCACAGATACGCAGTATTTT.

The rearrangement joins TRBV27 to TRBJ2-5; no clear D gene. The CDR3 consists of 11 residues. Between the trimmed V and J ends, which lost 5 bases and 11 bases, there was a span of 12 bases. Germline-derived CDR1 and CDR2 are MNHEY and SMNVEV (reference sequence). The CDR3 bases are TGTGCCAGCAGTCACCCCTATGGGCAGTACTTC. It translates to CASSHPYGQYF.

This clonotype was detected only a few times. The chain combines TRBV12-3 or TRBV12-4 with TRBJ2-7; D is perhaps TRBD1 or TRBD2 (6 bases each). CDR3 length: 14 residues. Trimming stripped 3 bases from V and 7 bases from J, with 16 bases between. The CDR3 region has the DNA TGTGCCAGCAGTTTCTCGGGGGCCCGGGGAGAGCAGTACTTC. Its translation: CASSFSGARGEQYF.

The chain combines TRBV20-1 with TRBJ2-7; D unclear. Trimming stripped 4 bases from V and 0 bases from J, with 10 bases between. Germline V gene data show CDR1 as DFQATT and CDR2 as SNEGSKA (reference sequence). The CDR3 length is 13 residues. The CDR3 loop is CSAKRPASYEQYF. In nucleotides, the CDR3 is TGCAGTGCTAAGAGGCCAGCCTCCTACGAGCAGTACTTC.

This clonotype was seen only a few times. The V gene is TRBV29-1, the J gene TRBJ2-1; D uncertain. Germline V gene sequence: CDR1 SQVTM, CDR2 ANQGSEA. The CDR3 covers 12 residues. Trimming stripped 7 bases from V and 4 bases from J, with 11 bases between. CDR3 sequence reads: CSATELYNEQFF. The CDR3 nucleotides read TGCAGCGCTACTGAGTTATACAATGAGCAGTTCTTC.

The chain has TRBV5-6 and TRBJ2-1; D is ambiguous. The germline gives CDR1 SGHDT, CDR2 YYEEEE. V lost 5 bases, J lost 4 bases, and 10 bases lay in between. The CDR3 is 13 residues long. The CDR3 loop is CASSRHGYNEQFF. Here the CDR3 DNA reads TGTGCCAGCAGTCGGCACGGTTACAATGAGCAGTTCTTC.

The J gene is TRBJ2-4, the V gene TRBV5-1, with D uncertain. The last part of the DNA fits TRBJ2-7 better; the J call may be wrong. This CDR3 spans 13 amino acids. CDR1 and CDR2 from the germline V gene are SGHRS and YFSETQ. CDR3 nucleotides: TGCGCCAGTACCGGAACGATGGCCTACGAGCAGTACTTC. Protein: CASTGTMAYEQYF.

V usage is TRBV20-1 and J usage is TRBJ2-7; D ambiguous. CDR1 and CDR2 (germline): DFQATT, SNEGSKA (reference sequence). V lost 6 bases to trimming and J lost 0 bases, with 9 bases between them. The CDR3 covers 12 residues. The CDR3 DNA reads TGCAGTGCAAGCCTCATCTCCTACGAGCAGTACTTC. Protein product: CSASLISYEQYF.

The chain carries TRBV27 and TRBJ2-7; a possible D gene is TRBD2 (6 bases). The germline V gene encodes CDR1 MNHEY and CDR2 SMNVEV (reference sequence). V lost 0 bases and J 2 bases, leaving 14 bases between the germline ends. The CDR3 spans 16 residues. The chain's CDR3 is CASSLSAGFIPYEQYF. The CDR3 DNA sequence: TGTGCCAGCAGTTTATCTGCGGGGTTTATCCCCTACGAGCAGTACTTC.

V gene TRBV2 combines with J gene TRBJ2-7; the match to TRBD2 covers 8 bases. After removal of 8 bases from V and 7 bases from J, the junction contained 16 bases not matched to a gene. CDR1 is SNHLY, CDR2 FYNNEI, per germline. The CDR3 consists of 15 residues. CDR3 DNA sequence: TGTGCCAGCGGGGGTGGCGGGGGGACGTACAATGAGCAGTACTTC. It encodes CASGGGGGTYNEQYF.

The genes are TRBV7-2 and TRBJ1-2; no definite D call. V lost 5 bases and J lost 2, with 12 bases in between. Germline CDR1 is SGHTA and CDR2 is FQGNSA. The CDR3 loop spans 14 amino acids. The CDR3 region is CASSLGWANYGYTF. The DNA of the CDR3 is TGTGCCAGCAGCCTCGGGTGGGCGAACTATGGCTACACCTTC.

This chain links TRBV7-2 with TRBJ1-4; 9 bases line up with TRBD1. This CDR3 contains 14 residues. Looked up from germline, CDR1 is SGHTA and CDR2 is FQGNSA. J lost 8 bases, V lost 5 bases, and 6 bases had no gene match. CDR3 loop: CASSIGTGHEKLFF. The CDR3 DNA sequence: TGTGCCAGCAGCATTGGGACAGGGCACGAAAAACTGTTTTTT.

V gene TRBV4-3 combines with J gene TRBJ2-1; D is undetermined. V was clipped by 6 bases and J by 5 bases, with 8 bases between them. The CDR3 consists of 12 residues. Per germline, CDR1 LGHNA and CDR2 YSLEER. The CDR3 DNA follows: TGCGCCAGCAGTACCATGAACAATGAGCAGTTCTTC. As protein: CASSTMNNEQFF.

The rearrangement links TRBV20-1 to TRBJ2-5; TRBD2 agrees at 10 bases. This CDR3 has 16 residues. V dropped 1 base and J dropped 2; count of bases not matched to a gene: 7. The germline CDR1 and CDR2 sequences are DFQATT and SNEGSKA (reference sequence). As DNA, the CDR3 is TGCAGTGCTAGAGCCCTAGCGGGGGAGCTGCAAGAGACCCAGTACTTC. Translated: CSARALAGELQETQYF.

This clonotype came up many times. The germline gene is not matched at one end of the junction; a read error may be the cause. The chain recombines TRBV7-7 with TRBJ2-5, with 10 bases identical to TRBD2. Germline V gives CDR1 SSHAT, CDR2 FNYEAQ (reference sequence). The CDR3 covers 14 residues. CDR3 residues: CASSQLAGKETQYF. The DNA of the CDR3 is TGTGCTAGCAGCCAACTAGCGGGGAAAGAGACCCAGTACTTC.

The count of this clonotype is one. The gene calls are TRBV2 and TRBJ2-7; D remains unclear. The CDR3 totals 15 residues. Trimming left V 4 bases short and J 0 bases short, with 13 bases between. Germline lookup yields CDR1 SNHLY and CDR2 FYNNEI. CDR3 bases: TGTGCCAGCAGTGGGGGTGGATTTAGCTCCTACGAGCAGTACTTC. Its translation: CASSGGGFSSYEQYF.

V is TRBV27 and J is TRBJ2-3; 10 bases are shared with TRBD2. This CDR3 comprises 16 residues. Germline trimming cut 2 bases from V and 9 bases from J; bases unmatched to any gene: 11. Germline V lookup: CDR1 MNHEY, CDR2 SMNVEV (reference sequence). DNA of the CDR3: TGTGCCAGCAGTTTAGAAAGCGGGGGGGCGGGATTCACGCAGTATTTT. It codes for CASSLESGGAGFTQYF.

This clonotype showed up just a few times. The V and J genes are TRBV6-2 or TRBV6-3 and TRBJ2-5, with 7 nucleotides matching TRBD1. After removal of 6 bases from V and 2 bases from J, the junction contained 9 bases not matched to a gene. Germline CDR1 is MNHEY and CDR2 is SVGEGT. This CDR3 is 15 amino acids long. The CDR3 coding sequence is TGTGCCAGCAGAACGGGACAGCATATTCAAGAGACCCAGTACTTC. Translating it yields CASRTGQHIQETQYF.

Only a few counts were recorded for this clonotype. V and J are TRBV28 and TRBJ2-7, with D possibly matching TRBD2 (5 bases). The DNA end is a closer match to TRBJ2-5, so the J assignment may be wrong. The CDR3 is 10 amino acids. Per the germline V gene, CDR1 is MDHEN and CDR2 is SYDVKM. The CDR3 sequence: CACRGETQYF. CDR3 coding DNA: TGTGCCTGCCGGGGAGAGACCCAGTACTTC.

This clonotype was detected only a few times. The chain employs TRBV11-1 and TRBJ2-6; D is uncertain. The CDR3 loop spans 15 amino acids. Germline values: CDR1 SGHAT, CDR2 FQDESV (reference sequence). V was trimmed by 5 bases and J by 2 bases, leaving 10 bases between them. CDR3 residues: CASSEFVAGANVLTF. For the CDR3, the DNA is TGTGCCAGCAGCGAGTTCGTGGCTGGGGCCAACGTCCTGACTTTC.

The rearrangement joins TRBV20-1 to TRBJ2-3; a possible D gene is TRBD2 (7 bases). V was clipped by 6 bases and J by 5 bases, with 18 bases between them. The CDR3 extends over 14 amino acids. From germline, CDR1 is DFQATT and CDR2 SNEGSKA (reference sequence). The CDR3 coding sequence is TGCAGTGCGTCGAGGGGGGGCCTTGAAGATACGCAGTATTTT. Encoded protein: CSASRGGLEDTQYF.

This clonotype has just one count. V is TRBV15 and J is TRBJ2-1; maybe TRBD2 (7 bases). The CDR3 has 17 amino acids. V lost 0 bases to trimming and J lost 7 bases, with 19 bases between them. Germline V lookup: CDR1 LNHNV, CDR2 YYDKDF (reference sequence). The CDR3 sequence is CATSRDRRGAIGNEQFF. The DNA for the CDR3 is TGTGCCACCAGCAGAGATCGTCGGGGGGCCATAGGGAATGAGCAGTTCTTC. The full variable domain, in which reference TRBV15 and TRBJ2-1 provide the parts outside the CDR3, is DAMVIQNPRYQVTQFGKPVTLSCSQTLNHNVMYWYQQKSSQAPKLLFHYYDKDFNNEADTPDNFQSRRPNTSFCFLDIRSPGLGDTAMYLCATSRDRRGAIGNEQFFGPGTRLTVL.

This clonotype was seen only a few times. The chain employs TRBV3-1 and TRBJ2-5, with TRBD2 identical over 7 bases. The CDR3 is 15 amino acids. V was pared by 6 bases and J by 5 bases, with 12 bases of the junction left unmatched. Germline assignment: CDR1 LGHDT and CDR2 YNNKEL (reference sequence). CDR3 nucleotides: TGTGCCAGCAGTACTGGGAGCGGGGTCTTGGAGACCCAGTACTTC. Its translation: CASSTGSGVLETQYF.

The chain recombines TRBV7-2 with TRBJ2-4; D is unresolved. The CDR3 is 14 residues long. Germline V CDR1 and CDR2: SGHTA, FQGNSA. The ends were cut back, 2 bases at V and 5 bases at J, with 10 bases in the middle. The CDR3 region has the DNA TGTGCCAGCAGCTTAATGCACGGCCAAAACATTCAGTACTTC. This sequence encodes CASSLMHGQNIQYF.

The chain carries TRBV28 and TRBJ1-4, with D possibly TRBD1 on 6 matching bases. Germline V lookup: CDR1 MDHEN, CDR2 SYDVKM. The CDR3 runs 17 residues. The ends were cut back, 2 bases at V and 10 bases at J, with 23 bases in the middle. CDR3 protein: CASSLDPFRKGGGKLFF. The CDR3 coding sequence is TGTGCCAGCAGTTTAGACCCGTTTCGGAAAGGGGGAGGAAAACTGTTTTTT.